This TCR beta chain is from a study of radiation and T cells in renal cell carcinoma. Treatment defined: 15 Gy SBRT to primary tumor, nephrectomy 4 weeks later. Nephrectomy followed 15 Gy stereotactic body radiation by 4 weeks. From germline, CDR1 is LNHDA and CDR2 SQIVND (reference sequence). The CDR3 consists of 13 residues. Trimming pared 7 bases from V and 4 bases from J, leaving 13 bases between. This clone occurred a few times. Repertoires were generated with immunoSEQ multiplex PCR, while TCRdb's copy carries only in-frame clones and drops some. The repertoire consists of 10,000 to 15,000 clones, with around a third occurring once and the leading ten covering 15%.

This sequence was found in a man aged 60-69 years with renal cell carcinoma. This specimen consisted of tumor tissue, obtained from a patient whose treatment included radiotherapy and nephrectomy. The chain combines TRBV19 with TRBJ1-1; no reliable D call. CDR3 nucleotide sequence: TGTGCCAGTAAACCTCCGGGGTCCACTGAAGCTTTCTTT. Translation gives CASKPPGSTEAFF.